Below are 13 T cell receptor beta chains sequenced from a single sample in a study of blood T cell repertoires in COVID-19. Libraries were prepared by immunoSEQ multiplex PCR; TCRdb keeps only in-frame clonotypes and omits some of them. This table holds approximately 250,000 clones, about 86% found once. The specimen sequenced was PBMCs or T cells enriched from blood (not recorded which). These receptor sequences come from a man aged 30 to 45 with acute COVID-19.

V and J are TRBV27 and TRBJ2-7; 10 bases match TRBD1. Germline assignment: CDR1 MNHEY and CDR2 SMNVEV (reference sequence). The CDR3 is made up of 13 amino acids. V was clipped by 8 bases and J by 5 bases; unmatched bases: 6. This CDR3 reads CASGRQGAHEQYV. As DNA, the CDR3 is TGTGCCAGCGGCCGACAGGGGGCCCACGAGCAGTACGTC.

CDR3 sequence: CASSQGLRLREFF. CDR3 DNA: TGTGCCAGCAGCCAAGGGCTCCGTCTCAGGGAGTTCTTC. The chain links TRBV14 to TRBJ2-1; a weak D match, TRBD1 (5 bases). Trimming took off 1 base at V and 14 bases at J, with 15 bases between the two ends. The CDR3 consists of 13 residues. Germline V gene data show CDR1 as SGHDN and CDR2 as FVKESK.

V usage is TRBV7-9 and J usage is TRBJ2-5; 9 bases are a match to TRBD1. Germline V gene data show CDR1 as SEHNR and CDR2 as FQNEAQ (reference sequence). The CDR3 contains 16 residues. Trimming at V came to 5 bases and at J to 4 bases, leaving 11 bases not matched to a gene. The CDR3, as DNA: TGTGCCAGCAGCGCTACTCCGGGACAGGGAAGAGAGACCCAGTACTTC. Protein product: CASSATPGQGRETQYF.

The gene calls are TRBV4-3 and TRBJ1-2, with a tentative D call TRBD1 (6 bases). The germline gives CDR1 LGHNA, CDR2 YSLEER. The CDR3 contains 14 residues. The V and J ends lost 4 bases and 7 bases respectively, with 16 bases between them. The CDR3 loop is CASSLRGSTGGYTF. In DNA form, the CDR3 reads TGCGCCAGCAGCCTCAGGGGCAGTACAGGTGGCTACACCTTC.

This sequence joins TRBV7-6 and TRBJ1-1; D gene ambiguous. The CDR3 has 13 residues. Germline CDR1 and CDR2: SGHVS and FNYEAQ. Trimming removed 5 bases at V and 3 bases at J, with 10 bases between. CDR3 residues: CASSPGEHTEAFF. The CDR3 nucleotides read TGTGCCAGCAGCCCAGGTGAGCACACTGAAGCTTTCTTT.

In nucleotides, the CDR3 is TGCAGCGTGGACAGGGTTAGTATGGGCACAGATACGCAGTATTTT. Translating it yields CSVDRVSMGTDTQYF. The chain joins TRBV29-1 to TRBJ2-3; 8 bases are shared with TRBD1. This CDR3 comprises 15 residues. V lost 6 bases and J lost 1; bases outside the gene matches: 9. The germline gives CDR1 SQVTM, CDR2 ANQGSEA.

The chain links TRBV28 to TRBJ1-6, with 7 bases that match TRBD1. Germline loops: CDR1 MDHEN, CDR2 SYDVKM. The CDR3 is 14 residues long. Trimming removed 5 bases from V and 10 bases from J; junction bases left unmatched: 8. Written as DNA, the CDR3 is TGTGCCAGCAGTACCCGACAGGGAGCCTCACCCCTCCACTTT. Amino acids: CASSTRQGASPLHF.

The V and J genes are TRBV7-3 and TRBJ2-3; TRBD1 might be the D (5 bases). The CDR3 sequence is 13 residues long. Trimming cost V 5 bases and J 4 bases, with 10 bases left between them. Germline V gives CDR1 SGHTA, CDR2 FQGTGA. Here the CDR3 DNA reads TGTGCCAGCAGCATTGACAGACCAGATACGCAGTATTTT. It specifies CASSIDRPDTQYF. Looking up the rest from reference TRBV7-3 and TRBJ2-3 gives the full variable domain: GAGVSQTPSNKVTEKGKYVELRCDPISGHTALYWYRQSLGQGPEFLIYFQGTGAADDSGLPNDRFFAVRPEGSVSTLKIQRTERGDSAVYLCASSIDRPDTQYFGPGTRLTVL.

This chain's CDR3 is CASTRTGGAFLPQHF. The CDR3 DNA reads TGTGCCAGCACCCGGACAGGGGGCGCGTTTCTGCCCCAGCATTTT. V usage is TRBV2 and J usage is TRBJ1-5, with 11 bases matching TRBD1. This CDR3 is built from 15 residues. Unmatched junction bases numbered 11, after V lost 7 bases and J lost 9 bases. The germline V gene has CDR1 SNHLY and CDR2 FYNNEI.

The V call is TRBV4-1, the J call TRBJ1-2, with D perhaps matching TRBD1 (6 bases). Germline CDR1 is MGHRA and CDR2 is YSYEKL. V lost 5 bases and J lost 3, with 22 bases in between. CDR3 length: 17 amino acids. The CDR3 DNA reads as TGCGCCAGCAGCGACGGACCAGGGGCCCCCGAGGACTATGGCTACACCTTC. The encoded protein is CASSDGPGAPEDYGYTF.

V usage is TRBV4-2 and J usage is TRBJ1-4; possible D gene TRBD1, 6 bases. CDR1 is LGHNA and CDR2 is YNFKEQ in the germline V gene. The CDR3 length is 16 residues. V lost 0 bases and J 7 bases, leaving 15 bases between the germline ends. Here the CDR3 DNA reads TGTGCCAGCAGCCAAGAATTGGACAGCTACTTTGAAAAACTGTTTTTT. Encoded protein: CASSQELDSYFEKLFF.

DNA of the CDR3: TGTGCCAGTATCTCGGGACAGAACTATGGCTACACCTTC. Protein: CASISGQNYGYTF. The rearrangement links TRBV19 to TRBJ1-2; TRBD1 matches at 7 bases. V trimming: 7 bases; J trimming: 2 bases; junction bases outside the gene matches: 4. Germline V gene data show CDR1 as LNHDA and CDR2 as SQIVND (reference sequence). This CDR3 spans 13 amino acids.

The chain joins TRBV7-9 to TRBJ1-2; possibly TRBD1 for D (6 bases). The V and J ends lost 5 bases and 4 bases respectively, with 11 bases between them. The CDR3 covers 13 residues. CDR1 and CDR2 (germline): SEHNR, FQNEAQ (reference sequence). This chain's CDR3 is CASSPPDSYGYTF. CDR3 sequence (DNA): TGTGCCAGCAGCCCCCCGGACAGCTATGGCTACACCTTC.